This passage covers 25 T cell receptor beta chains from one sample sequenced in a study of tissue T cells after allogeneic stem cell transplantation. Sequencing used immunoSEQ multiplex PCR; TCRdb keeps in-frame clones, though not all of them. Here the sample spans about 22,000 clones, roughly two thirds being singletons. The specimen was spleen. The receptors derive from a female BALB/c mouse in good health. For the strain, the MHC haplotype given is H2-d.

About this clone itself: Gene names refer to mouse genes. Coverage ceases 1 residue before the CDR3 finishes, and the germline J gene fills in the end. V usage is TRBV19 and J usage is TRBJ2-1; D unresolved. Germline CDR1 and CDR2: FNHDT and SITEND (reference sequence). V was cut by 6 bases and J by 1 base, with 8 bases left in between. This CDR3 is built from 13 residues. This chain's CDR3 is CASNPGNYAEQFF. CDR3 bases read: TGTGCCAGCAACCCGGGGAACTATGCTGAGCAGTTC.

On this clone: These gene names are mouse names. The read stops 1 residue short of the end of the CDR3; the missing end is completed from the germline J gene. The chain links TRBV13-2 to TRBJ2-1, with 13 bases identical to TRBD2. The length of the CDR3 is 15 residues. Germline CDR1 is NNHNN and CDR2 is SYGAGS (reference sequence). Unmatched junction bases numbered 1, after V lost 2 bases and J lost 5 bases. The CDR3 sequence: CASGEGTGGDAEQFF. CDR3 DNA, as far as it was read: TGTGCCAGCGGTGAGGGGACTGGGGGGGATGCTGAGCAGTTC.

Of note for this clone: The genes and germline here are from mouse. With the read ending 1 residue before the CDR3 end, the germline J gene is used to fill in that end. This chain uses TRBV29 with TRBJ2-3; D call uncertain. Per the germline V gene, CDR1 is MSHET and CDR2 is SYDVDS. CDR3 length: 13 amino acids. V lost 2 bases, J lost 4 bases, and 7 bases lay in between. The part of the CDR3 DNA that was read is TGTGCTAGCAGTTTAGCGTCAACAGAAACGCTGTAT. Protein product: CASSLASTETLY. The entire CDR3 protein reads CASSLASTETLYF.

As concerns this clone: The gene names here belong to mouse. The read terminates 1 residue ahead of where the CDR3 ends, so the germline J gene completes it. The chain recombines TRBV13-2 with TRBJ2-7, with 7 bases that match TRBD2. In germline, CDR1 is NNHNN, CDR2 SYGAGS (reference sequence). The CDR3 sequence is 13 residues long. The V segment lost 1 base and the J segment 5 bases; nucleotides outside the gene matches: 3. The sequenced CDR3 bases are TGTGCCAGCGGTGATCCCTGGGGGAATGAACAGTAC. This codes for CASGDPWGNEQY. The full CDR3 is CASGDPWGNEQYF.

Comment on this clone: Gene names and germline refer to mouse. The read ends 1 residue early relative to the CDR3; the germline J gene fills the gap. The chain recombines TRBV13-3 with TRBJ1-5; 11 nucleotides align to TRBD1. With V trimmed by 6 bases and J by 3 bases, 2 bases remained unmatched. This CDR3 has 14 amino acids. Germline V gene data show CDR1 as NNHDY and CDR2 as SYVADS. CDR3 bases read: TGTGCCAGCAAAGGGACAGGGGGCAACCAGGCTCCGCTT. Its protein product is CASKGTGGNQAPL. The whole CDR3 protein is CASKGTGGNQAPLF.

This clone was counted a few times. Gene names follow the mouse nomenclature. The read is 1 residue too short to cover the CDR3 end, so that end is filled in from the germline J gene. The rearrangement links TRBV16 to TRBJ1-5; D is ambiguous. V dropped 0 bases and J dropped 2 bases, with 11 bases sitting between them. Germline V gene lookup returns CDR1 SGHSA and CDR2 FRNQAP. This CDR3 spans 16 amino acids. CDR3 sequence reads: CASSLDKKGYNQAPLF. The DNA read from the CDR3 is TGTGCAAGCAGCTTAGATAAAAAGGGTTACAACCAGGCTCCGCTT.

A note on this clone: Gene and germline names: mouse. CDR3 sequence: CASSPLGVQDTQYF. The CDR3 DNA, read in part, is TGTGCCAGCAGCCCACTGGGGGTCCAAGACACCCAGTAC. The rearrangement links TRBV5 to TRBJ2-5, with 8 positions matching TRBD2. Sequencing ends 1 residue short of the CDR3 end; the germline J gene provides the rest. After removal of 4 bases from V and 2 bases from J, the junction contained 2 bases not matched to a gene. The V gene's germline CDR1 is LGHNA and CDR2 YNLKQL (reference sequence). CDR3 length: 14 residues.

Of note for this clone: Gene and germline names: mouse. The CDR3 spells CASSFLVRAETLYF. The covered CDR3 bases are TGTGCTAGCAGTTTTTTAGTCCGTGCAGAAACGCTGTAT. This chain links TRBV29 with TRBJ2-3; no reliable D call. The read terminates 1 residue before the CDR3 end, so the remaining end is supplied by the germline J gene. This CDR3 spans 14 amino acids. The germline V and J ends were trimmed by 3 bases and 1 base, with 8 bases remaining between them. From germline, CDR1 is MSHET and CDR2 SYDVDS.

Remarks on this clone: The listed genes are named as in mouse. The CDR3 reads CGARDWGDAEQFF. The sequenced part of the CDR3 DNA is TGTGGTGCTAGGGACTGGGGGGATGCTGAGCAGTTC. V and J are TRBV20 and TRBJ2-1; 8 bases align to TRBD2. The read stops 1 residue short of the end of the CDR3; the missing end is completed from the germline J gene. V shed 0 bases and J 5 bases; nucleotides not matched to a gene: 0. This CDR3 is built from 13 residues. Germline V lookup: CDR1 GFQATS, CDR2 STVNSAI.

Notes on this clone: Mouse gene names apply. This CDR3 reads CTCTRTENFYEQYF. CDR3 DNA, as far as it was read: TGCACCTGCACTAGGACAGAAAATTTTTATGAACAGTAC. The chain recombines TRBV1 with TRBJ2-7; TRBD1 might be the D (6 bases). With the read ending 1 residue before the CDR3 end, the germline J gene is used to fill in that end. CDR1 and CDR2 (germline): NSQYPW, LRSPGD (reference sequence). This CDR3 is built from 14 residues. Trimming left V 7 bases short and J 4 bases short, with 17 bases between.

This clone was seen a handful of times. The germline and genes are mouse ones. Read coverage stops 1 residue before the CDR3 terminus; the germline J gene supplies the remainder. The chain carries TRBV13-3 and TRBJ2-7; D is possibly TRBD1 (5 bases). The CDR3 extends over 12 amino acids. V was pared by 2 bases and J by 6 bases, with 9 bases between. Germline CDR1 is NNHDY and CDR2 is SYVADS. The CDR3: CASSEGRAEQYF. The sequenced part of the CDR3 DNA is TGTGCCAGCAGTGAGGGCAGGGCTGAACAGTAC.

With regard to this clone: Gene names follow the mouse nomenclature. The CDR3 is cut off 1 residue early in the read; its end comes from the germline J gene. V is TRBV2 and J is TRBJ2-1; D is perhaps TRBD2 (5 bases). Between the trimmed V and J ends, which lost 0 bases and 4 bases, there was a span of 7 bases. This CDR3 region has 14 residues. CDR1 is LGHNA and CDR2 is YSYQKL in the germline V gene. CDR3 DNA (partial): TGTGCCAGCAGCCAAGACTGGGAGTATGCTGAGCAGTTC. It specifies CASSQDWEYAEQF. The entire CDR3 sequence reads CASSQDWEYAEQFF.

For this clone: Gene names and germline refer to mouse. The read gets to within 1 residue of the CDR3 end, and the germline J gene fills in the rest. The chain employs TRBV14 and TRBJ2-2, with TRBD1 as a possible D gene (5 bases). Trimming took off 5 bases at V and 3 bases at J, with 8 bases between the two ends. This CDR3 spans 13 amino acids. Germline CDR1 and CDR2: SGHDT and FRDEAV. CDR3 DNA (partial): TGTGCCAGCAGCCTCAGGGACACCGGGCAGCTCTAC. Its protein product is CASSLRDTGQLY. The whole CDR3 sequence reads CASSLRDTGQLYF.

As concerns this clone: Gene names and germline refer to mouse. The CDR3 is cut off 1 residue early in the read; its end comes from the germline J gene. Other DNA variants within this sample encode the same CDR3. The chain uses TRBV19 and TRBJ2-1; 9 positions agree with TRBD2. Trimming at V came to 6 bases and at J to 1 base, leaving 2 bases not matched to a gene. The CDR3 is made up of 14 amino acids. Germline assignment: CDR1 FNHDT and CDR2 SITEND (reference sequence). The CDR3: CASTDWGNYAEQFF. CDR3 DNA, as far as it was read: TGTGCCAGCACAGACTGGGGGAACTATGCTGAGCAGTTC.

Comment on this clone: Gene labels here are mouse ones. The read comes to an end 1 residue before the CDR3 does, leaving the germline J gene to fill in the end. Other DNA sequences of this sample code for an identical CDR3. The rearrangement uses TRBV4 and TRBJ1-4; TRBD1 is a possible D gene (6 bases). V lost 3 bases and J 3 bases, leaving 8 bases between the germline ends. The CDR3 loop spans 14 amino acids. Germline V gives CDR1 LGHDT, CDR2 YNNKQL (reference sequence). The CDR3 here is CASSYGTTNERLFF. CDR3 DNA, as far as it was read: TGTGCCAGCAGCTATGGGACAACCAACGAAAGATTATTT. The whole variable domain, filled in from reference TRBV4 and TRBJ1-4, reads ETAVFQTPNYHVTQVGNEVSFNCKQTLGHDTMYWYKQDSKKLLKIMFSYNNKQLIVNETVPRRFSPQSSDKAHLNLRIKSVEPEDSAVYLCASSYGTTNERLFFGHGTKLSVL.

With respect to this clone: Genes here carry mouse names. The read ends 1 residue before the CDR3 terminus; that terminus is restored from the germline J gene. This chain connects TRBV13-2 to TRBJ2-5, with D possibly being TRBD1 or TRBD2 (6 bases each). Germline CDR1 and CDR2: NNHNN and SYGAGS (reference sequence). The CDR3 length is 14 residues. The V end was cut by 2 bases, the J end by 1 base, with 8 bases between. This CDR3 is CASGEGAHQDTQYF. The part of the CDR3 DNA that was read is TGTGCCAGCGGTGAGGGGGCCCACCAAGACACCCAGTAC.

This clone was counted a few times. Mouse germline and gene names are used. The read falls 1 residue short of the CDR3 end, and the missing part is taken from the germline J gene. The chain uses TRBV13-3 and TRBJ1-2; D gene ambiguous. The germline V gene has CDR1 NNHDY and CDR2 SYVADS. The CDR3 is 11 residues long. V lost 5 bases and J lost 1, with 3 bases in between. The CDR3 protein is CASRGNSDYTF. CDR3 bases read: TGTGCCAGCAGGGGAAACTCCGACTACACC.

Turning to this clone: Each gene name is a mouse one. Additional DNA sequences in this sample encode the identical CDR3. The CDR3 spells CASSQEGGYEQYF. The DNA read from the CDR3 is TGTGCCAGCAGCCAAGAAGGGGGTTATGAACAGTAC. V usage is TRBV5 and J usage is TRBJ2-7; weak D call: TRBD1 (6 bases). Read data end 1 residue before the CDR3 end; the end is taken from the germline J gene. Trimming removed 0 bases at V and 4 bases at J, with 7 bases between. This CDR3 comprises 13 residues. Germline assignment: CDR1 LGHNA and CDR2 YNLKQL (reference sequence).

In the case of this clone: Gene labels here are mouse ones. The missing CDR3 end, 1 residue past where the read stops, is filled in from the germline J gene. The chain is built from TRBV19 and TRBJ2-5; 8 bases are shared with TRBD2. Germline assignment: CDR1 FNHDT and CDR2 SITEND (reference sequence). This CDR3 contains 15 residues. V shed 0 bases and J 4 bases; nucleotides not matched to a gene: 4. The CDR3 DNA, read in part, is TGTGCCAGCAGTATAGAGGCCTGGGGGGAAGACACCCAGTAC. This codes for CASSIEAWGEDTQY. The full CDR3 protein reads CASSIEAWGEDTQYF. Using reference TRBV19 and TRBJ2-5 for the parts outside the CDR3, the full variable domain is GGIITQTPKFLIGQEGQKLTLKCQQNFNHDTMYWYRQDSGKGLRLIYYSITENDLQKGDLSEGYDASREKKSSFSLTVTSAQKNEMAVFLCASSIEAWGEDTQYFGPGTRLLVL.

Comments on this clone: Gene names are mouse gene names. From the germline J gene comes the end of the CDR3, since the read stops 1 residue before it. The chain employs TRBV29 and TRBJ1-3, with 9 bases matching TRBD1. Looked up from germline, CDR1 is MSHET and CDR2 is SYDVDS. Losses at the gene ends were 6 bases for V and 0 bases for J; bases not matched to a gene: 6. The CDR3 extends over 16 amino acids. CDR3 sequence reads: CASSLDRGSSGNTLYF. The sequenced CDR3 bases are TGTGCTAGCAGCCTTGACAGGGGGTCTTCTGGAAATACGCTCTAT.

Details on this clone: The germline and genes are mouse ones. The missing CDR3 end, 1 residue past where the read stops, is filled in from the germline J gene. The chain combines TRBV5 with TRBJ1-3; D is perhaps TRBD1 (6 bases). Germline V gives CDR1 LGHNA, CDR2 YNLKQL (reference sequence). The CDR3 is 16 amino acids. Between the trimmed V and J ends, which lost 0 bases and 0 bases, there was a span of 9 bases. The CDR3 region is CASSQDGTNSGNTLYF. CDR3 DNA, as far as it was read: TGTGCCAGCAGCCAAGATGGGACAAATTCTGGAAATACGCTCTAT.

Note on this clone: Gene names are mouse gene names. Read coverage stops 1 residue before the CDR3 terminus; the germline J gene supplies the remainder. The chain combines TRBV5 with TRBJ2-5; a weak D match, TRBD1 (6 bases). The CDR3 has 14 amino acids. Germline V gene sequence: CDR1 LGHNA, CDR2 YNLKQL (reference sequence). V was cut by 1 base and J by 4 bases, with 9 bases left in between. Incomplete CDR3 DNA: TGTGCCAGCAGCCAAGTCACAGGGAAAGACACCCAGTAC. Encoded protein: CASSQVTGKDTQY. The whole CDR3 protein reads CASSQVTGKDTQYF.

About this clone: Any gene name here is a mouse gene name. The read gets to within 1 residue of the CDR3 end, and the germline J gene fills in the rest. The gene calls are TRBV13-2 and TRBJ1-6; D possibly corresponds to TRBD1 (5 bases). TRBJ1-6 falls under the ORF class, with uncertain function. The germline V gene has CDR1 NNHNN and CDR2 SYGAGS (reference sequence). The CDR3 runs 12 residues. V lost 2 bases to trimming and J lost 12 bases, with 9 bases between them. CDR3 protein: CASGEAQGPLYF. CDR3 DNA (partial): TGTGCCAGCGGTGAAGCTCAGGGGCCCCTCTAC.

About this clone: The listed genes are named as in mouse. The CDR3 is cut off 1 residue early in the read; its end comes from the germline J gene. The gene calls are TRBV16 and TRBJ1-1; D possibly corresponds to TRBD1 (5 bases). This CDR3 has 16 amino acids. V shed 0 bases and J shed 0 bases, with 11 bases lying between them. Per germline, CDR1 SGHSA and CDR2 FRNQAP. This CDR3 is CASSLDKETANTEVFF. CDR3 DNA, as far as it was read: TGTGCAAGCAGCTTAGATAAAGAGACAGCAAACACAGAAGTCTTC.

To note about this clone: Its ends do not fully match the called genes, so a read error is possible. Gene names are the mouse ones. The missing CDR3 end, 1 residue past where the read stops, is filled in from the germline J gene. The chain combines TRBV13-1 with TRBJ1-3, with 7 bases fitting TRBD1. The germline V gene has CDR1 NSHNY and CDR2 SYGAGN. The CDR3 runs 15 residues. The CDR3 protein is CASGETGNSGNTLYF. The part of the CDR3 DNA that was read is TGTGCCAGCGGTGAGACAGGGAATTCTGGAAATACGCTCTAT.